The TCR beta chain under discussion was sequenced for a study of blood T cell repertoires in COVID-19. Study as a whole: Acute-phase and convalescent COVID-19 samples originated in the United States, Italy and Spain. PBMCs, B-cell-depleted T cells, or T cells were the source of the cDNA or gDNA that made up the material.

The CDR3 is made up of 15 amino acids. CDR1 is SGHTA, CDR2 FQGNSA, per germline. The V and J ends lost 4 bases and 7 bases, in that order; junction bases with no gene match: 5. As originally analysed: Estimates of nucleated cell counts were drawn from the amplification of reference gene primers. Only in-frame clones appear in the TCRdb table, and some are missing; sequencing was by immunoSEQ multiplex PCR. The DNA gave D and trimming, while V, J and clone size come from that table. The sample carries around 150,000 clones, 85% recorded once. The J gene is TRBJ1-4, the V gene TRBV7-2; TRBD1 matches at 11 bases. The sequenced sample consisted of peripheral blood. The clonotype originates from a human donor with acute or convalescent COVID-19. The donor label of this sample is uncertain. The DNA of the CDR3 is TGTGCCAGCAGCTATGGACAGGGGGCGGTTGAAAAACTGTTTTTT. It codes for CASSYGQGAVEKLFF.